These 17 T cell receptor beta chains came from one sample sequenced in a study of Ad26.COV2.S vaccination and SARS-CoV-2 variants (dated by TCRdb to about 2021). Library preparation used the immunoSEQ multiplex PCR assay. This is the immuneACCESS table as TCRdb keeps it, with only in-frame sequences that have V and J called. A part of the clones is gone; compared with another copy, unresolved V genes explain less than half, and the rest is unexplained. This sample is represented by roughly 380,000 clones; more than 75% of them were singletons. The top ten clonotypes cover about 3.6% of the sample. Reading the label with the study, this specimen's treatment or condition is: some 20 received Ad26.COV2.S at low or high dose, single or two shots; roughly five received placebo; per-sample allocation not given. For vaccine and placebo recipients, the sequenced repertoires came from samples collected on day 63 after the first injection.

Sequenced material: peripheral blood, taken in a trial of Ad26.COV2.S vaccine versus placebo. The source is a person between 18 and 60 years old who received the Ad26.COV2.S COVID-19 vaccine or a placebo.

This rearrangement joins TRBV11-2 to TRBJ2-1; 8 nucleotides agree with TRBD1. Per germline, CDR1 SGHAT and CDR2 FQNNGV. This CDR3 is built from 16 residues. V shed 5 bases and J 5 bases; nucleotides not matched to a gene: 11. As DNA, the CDR3 is TGTGCCAGCAGCCCAAAGTGGGACAGGTCGAACAATGAGCAGTTCTTC. It specifies CASSPKWDRSNNEQFF.

The chain joins TRBV6-2 or TRBV6-3 to TRBJ2-5; D is unclear. The CDR3 covers 14 residues. V was clipped by 2 bases and J by 4 bases, with 11 bases between them. Per the germline V gene, CDR1 is MNHEY and CDR2 is SVGEGT. CDR3 protein: CASSYLRYGETQYF. The CDR3 DNA reads TGTGCCAGCAGTTACCTTAGGTACGGAGAGACCCAGTACTTC.

The chain has TRBV7-2 and TRBJ2-1; no clear D gene. Trimming removed 5 bases from V and 3 bases from J, with 11 bases in between. The germline V gene has CDR1 SGHTA and CDR2 FQGNSA. The CDR3 has 14 amino acids. The CDR3 DNA reads as TGTGCCAGCAGCCCCGGGTCTGTCTACAATGAGCAGTTCTTC. It codes for CASSPGSVYNEQFF. Full variable domain (outside the CDR3, taken from reference TRBV7-2 and TRBJ2-1): GAGVSQSPSNKVTEKGKDVELRCDPISGHTALYWYRQSLGQGLEFLIYFQGNSAPDKSGLPSDRFSAERTGGSVSTLTIQRTQQEDSAVYLCASSPGSVYNEQFFGPGTRLTVL.

This clone was found once. The CDR3 bases are TGCGCCAGCAGCTCGGGACTAGCGGGGGTCGGCATTCAGTACTTC. This codes for CASSSGLAGVGIQYF. This rearrangement joins TRBV5-1 to TRBJ2-4; TRBD2 matches at 14 bases. CDR1 SGHRS and CDR2 YFSETQ come from the germline V gene. V lost 3 bases, J lost 9 bases, and 5 bases stayed unmatched. This CDR3 contains 15 residues.

The rearrangement links TRBV19 to TRBJ2-2; perhaps TRBD1 as D (5 bases). This CDR3 spans 13 amino acids. V lost 10 bases and J 6 bases, leaving 15 bases between the germline ends. The germline CDR1 and CDR2 sequences are LNHDA and SQIVND (reference sequence). The CDR3 coding sequence is TGTGCCACCTCCCCGACAGTTCCCGGGGAGCTGTTTTTT. Translation: CATSPTVPGELFF. The variable domain in full, with the rest retrieved from reference TRBV19 and TRBJ2-2, is DGGITQSPKYLFRKEGQNVTLSCEQNLNHDAMYWYRQDPGQGLRLIYYSQIVNDFQKGDIAEGYSVSREKKESFPLTVTSAQKNPTAFYLCATSPTVPGELFFGEGSRLTVL.

The chain links TRBV4-2 to TRBJ2-5; no clear D gene. Trimming stripped 0 bases from V and 2 bases from J, with 10 bases between. Per the germline V gene, CDR1 is LGHNA and CDR2 is YNFKEQ. This CDR3 region has 15 residues. The CDR3, as DNA: TGTGCCAGCAGCCAAGATGGTAGGGAACAAGAGACCCAGTACTTC. Its protein is CASSQDGREQETQYF.

This chain connects TRBV6-5 to TRBJ2-6; D remains ambiguous. V gave up 9 bases and J gave up 0 bases, with 3 bases separating them. This CDR3 contains 12 residues. Germline V gene lookup returns CDR1 MNHEY and CDR2 SVGAGI. CDR3 DNA: TGTGCCAGTATCTCTGGGGCCAACGTCCTGACTTTC. Its translation: CASISGANVLTF.

The V gene is TRBV27, the J gene TRBJ1-6; TRBD1 is a possible D gene (6 bases). Germline V lookup: CDR1 MNHEY, CDR2 SMNVEV (reference sequence). There are 15 residues in the CDR3. V lost 3 bases and J lost 2, with 8 bases in between. The CDR3 region has the DNA TGTGCCAGCAGTTTCGGGACACCCTATAATTCACCCCTCCACTTT. Encoded protein: CASSFGTPYNSPLHF.

This chain connects TRBV19 to TRBJ1-2; no firm D call. The CDR3 is made up of 13 amino acids. V dropped 5 bases and J dropped 8 bases, with 15 bases sitting between them. Germline values: CDR1 LNHDA, CDR2 SQIVND (reference sequence). CDR3 nucleotides: TGTGCCAGTAGTGTCGGGCGAGTGCGGGGCTACACCTTC. Its translation: CASSVGRVRGYTF.

The J gene is TRBJ2-3, the V gene TRBV5-1, with D perhaps matching TRBD2 (6 bases). The CDR3 length is 14 residues. The germline V and J ends were trimmed by 2 bases and 0 bases, with 7 bases remaining between them. Per the germline V gene, CDR1 is SGHRS and CDR2 is YFSETQ. DNA of the CDR3: TGCGCCAGCAGCTTCGGGGGAAGCACAGATACGCAGTATTTT. It codes for CASSFGGSTDTQYF.

In this sample, this clone turned up a few times. This chain joins TRBV5-1 and TRBJ2-7; D is ambiguous. CDR3 length equals 14 residues. Trimming removed 7 bases at V and 5 bases at J, with 19 bases between. Germline V gene data show CDR1 as SGHRS and CDR2 as YFSETQ. CDR3 nucleotide sequence: TGCGCCAGCCGGGTCGGACCCCTTTTCAACGAGCAGTACTTC. Translating gives CASRVGPLFNEQYF. Full variable domain (rest looked up from reference TRBV5-1 and TRBJ2-7): KAGVTQTPRYLIKTRGQQVTLSCSPISGHRSVSWYQQTPGQGLQFLFEYFSETQRNKGNFPGRFSGRQFSNSRSEMNVSTLELGDSALYLCASRVGPLFNEQYFGPGTRLTVT.

The rearrangement uses TRBV11-2 and TRBJ2-7; TRBD2 might be the D (5 bases). V dropped 0 bases and J dropped 3 bases, with 18 bases sitting between them. The CDR3 length is 17 residues. CDR1 and CDR2 (germline): SGHAT, FQNNGV. CDR3 coding DNA: TGTGCCAGCAGCTTAGATGGTGGGAGCCAGCTGGACTACGAGCAGTACTTC. Protein product: CASSLDGGSQLDYEQYF.

DNA for the CDR3: TGTGCCAGCAGTCAGGCCGGGACAGGGATTCTTGGCAATCAGCCCCAGCATTTT. It codes for CASSQAGTGILGNQPQHF. The chain couples TRBV28 to TRBJ1-5, with 9 bases matching TRBD1. This CDR3 is 18 amino acids long. V was clipped by 5 bases and J by 2 bases; unmatched bases: 13. The germline V gene has CDR1 MDHEN and CDR2 SYDVKM. Full variable domain (remainder filled in from reference TRBV28 and TRBJ1-5): DVKVTQSSRYLVKRTGEKVFLECVQDMDHENMFWYRQDPGLGLRLIYFSYDVKMKEKGDIPEGYSVSREKKERFSLILESASTNQTSMYLCASSQAGTGILGNQPQHFGDGTRLSIL.

V is TRBV24-1 and J is TRBJ2-5, with D unclear. There are 12 residues in the CDR3. V dropped 4 bases and J dropped 5 bases, with 7 bases sitting between them. Germline CDR1 is KGHDR and CDR2 is SFDVKD. CDR3 DNA sequence: TGTGCCACCAGTGACCCCGTGGAGACCCAGTACTTC. This codes for CATSDPVETQYF.

CDR3 in amino acids: CASSLRYEQYF. The CDR3 coding sequence is TGTGCCAGCAGCCTAAGGTACGAGCAGTACTTC. This chain links TRBV6-2 or TRBV6-3 with TRBJ2-7; no clear D gene. V dropped 6 bases and J dropped 4 bases, with 7 bases sitting between them. This CDR3 is built from 11 residues. Germline CDR1 reads MNHEY; CDR2 reads SVGEGT.

V and J are TRBV27 and TRBJ2-7; 8 bases are a match to TRBD2. Germline-derived CDR1 and CDR2 are MNHEY and SMNVEV (reference sequence). With 2 bases clipped from V and 2 bases from J, the junction kept 5 bases outside the gene matches. The CDR3 runs to 15 residues. CDR3 coding DNA: TGTGCCAGCAGTTTAGGAGCGGGGGCCCCCTACGAGCAGTACTTC. It encodes CASSLGAGAPYEQYF.

CDR3 DNA: TGTGCCAGCAGCTTAGAAGACGGAACTGAAGCTTTCTTT. This sequence encodes CASSLEDGTEAFF. The rearrangement uses TRBV11-3 and TRBJ1-1; D unresolved. This CDR3 is 13 amino acids long. From germline, CDR1 is SGHNT and CDR2 YENEEA. Trimming took 0 bases from V and 5 from J, leaving 7 bases between them.